The 25 T cell receptor beta chains below all came from one sample that was sequenced in a study of CD8 T cells in Susac syndrome. Random hexamers primed reverse transcription of about 0.5 to 1 ug RNA. TCRdb independently ran MiXCR on the immunoSEQ multiplex PCR reads; one entry per CDR3 protein. The data hold fewer than 350,000 distinct CDR3 sequences, with 90% to 95% observed a single time. The sequencing sample was made of CD4+ T cells from PBMCs. The source is a human donor with multiple sclerosis.

The chain employs TRBV7-2 and TRBJ2-1; D not resolved. V was trimmed by 5 bases and J by 4 bases, leaving 12 bases between them. The CDR3 is 14 residues long. CDR1 and CDR2 from the germline V gene are SGHTA and FQGNSA. This CDR3 reads CASSPQWLYNEQFF. The CDR3 DNA is TGTGCCAGCAGCCCACAGTGGCTTTACAATGAGCAGTTCTTC.

This clonotype was found a few times. The chain recombines TRBV6-1 with TRBJ2-7, with 11 nucleotides matching TRBD2. Germline loops: CDR1 MNHNS, CDR2 SASEGT. J gave up 2 bases and V 7 bases, and 4 bases lay outside the gene matches. This CDR3 has 14 amino acids. The CDR3 nucleotides read TGTGCCAGCACCCTTAGCGGGGGGGCCTACGAGCAGTACTTC. It yields the protein CASTLSGGAYEQYF.

The chain combines TRBV19 with TRBJ2-3, with 8 bases fitting TRBD2. The germline V gene encodes CDR1 LNHDA and CDR2 SQIVND (reference sequence). Germline trimming cut 6 bases from V and 8 bases from J; bases unmatched to any gene: 13. The CDR3 has 15 amino acids. CDR3 in DNA: TGTGCCAGTAGACCTACAAGGGCCAGCGGGGGTACGCAGTATTTT. Amino acids: CASRPTRASGGTQYF.

The CDR3 protein is CASSNLYGYTF. The CDR3 DNA is TGTGCCAGTAGTAATCTTTACGGCTACACCTTC. This sequence joins TRBV19 and TRBJ1-2; D remains ambiguous. Germline V gene data show CDR1 as LNHDA and CDR2 as SQIVND (reference sequence). The CDR3 is 11 amino acids. V was trimmed by 4 bases and J by 8 bases, leaving 8 bases between them.

The rearrangement joins TRBV5-6 to TRBJ1-1; D uncertain. CDR1 and CDR2 from the germline V gene are SGHDT and YYEEEE. V was cut by 1 base and J by 1 base, with 11 bases left in between. The CDR3 has 15 amino acids. This chain's CDR3 is CASSLRPTANTEAFF. DNA for the CDR3: TGTGCCAGCAGCTTGAGGCCTACCGCGAACACTGAAGCTTTCTTT.

The chain employs TRBV7-2 and TRBJ1-1, with 7 bases fitting TRBD1. The trim removed 6 bases at V and 6 bases at J, leaving 13 bases unmatched. The CDR3 loop spans 15 amino acids. Germline V gene data show CDR1 as SGHTA and CDR2 as FQGNSA. The DNA of the CDR3 is TGTGCCAGCAGACAGAACAGGGGCACGAGGTCTGAAGCTTTCTTT. Its protein is CASRQNRGTRSEAFF.

This sequence joins TRBV19 and TRBJ2-1, with a weak D call TRBD2 (6 bases). The ends were cut back, 7 bases at V and 9 bases at J, with 13 bases in the middle. Germline V gene lookup returns CDR1 LNHDA and CDR2 SQIVND (reference sequence). The CDR3 is 12 residues long. Here the CDR3 reads CASTSLGGEQFF. CDR3 sequence (DNA): TGTGCCAGTACCTCATTGGGGGGTGAGCAGTTCTTC.

The chain joins TRBV20-1 to TRBJ2-1, with 8 bases lining up with TRBD2. Germline V gene sequence: CDR1 DFQATT, CDR2 SNEGSKA (reference sequence). V shed 5 bases, J shed 6 bases, and the junction held 12 bases outside the gene matches. The CDR3 has 15 amino acids. The CDR3, as DNA: TGCAGTGCTCCCAGAGGTAGCGGGACCGGCAATGAGCAGTTCTTC. Residues: CSAPRGSGTGNEQFF.

The CDR3 DNA reads TGTGCCAGTACCCCGGGACAGGGGAACACTGAAGCTTTCTTT. Translating it yields CASTPGQGNTEAFF. This sequence joins TRBV19 and TRBJ1-1, with 9 bases that match TRBD1. The CDR3 runs 14 residues. CDR1 is LNHDA and CDR2 is SQIVND in the germline V gene (reference sequence). After removal of 7 bases from V and 1 base from J, the junction contained 4 bases not matched to a gene.

The chain couples TRBV2 to TRBJ2-6; TRBD1 matches at 7 bases. The ends lost 8 bases at V and 0 bases at J; junction bases unmatched: 7. The V gene's germline CDR1 is SNHLY and CDR2 FYNNEI. The CDR3 has 16 residues. CDR3 protein: CASGSQGSSGANVLTF. The CDR3 DNA reads TGTGCCAGCGGGTCACAGGGGAGCTCTGGGGCCAACGTCCTGACTTTC.

The chain carries TRBV5-6 and TRBJ2-1; possibly TRBD1 for D (6 bases). This CDR3 spans 16 amino acids. The V end was cut by 5 bases, the J end by 0 bases, with 15 bases between. The germline CDR1 and CDR2 sequences are SGHDT and YYEEEE. CDR3: CASSIFTGFSYNEQFF. CDR3 in DNA: TGTGCCAGCAGTATATTTACAGGGTTCTCCTACAATGAGCAGTTCTTC.

The rearrangement uses TRBV29-1 and TRBJ1-2; tentative D call: TRBD1 (6 bases). CDR1 and CDR2 from the germline V gene are SQVTM and ANQGSEA. With 1 base removed from V and 4 bases from J, the gap between germline ends came to 16 bases. The CDR3 length is 15 residues. Here the CDR3 reads CSVEARDTNLYGYTF. CDR3 DNA: TGCAGCGTTGAAGCCCGGGACACAAACCTCTATGGCTACACCTTC.

The rearrangement joins TRBV20-1 to TRBJ1-6, with 7 bases lining up with TRBD1. The germline V gene encodes CDR1 DFQATT and CDR2 SNEGSKA (reference sequence). V shed 1 base and J 0 bases; nucleotides not matched to a gene: 6. This CDR3 has 17 amino acids. This CDR3 is CSARGRDRSSYNSPLHF. The DNA for the CDR3 is TGCAGTGCTAGAGGCCGGGACAGAAGCTCCTATAATTCACCCCTCCACTTT.

The chain links TRBV7-3 to TRBJ2-1; TRBD1 aligns across 8 bases. Per the germline V gene, CDR1 is SGHTA and CDR2 is FQGTGA. V gave up 5 bases and J gave up 5 bases; unmatched junction bases: 11. CDR3 length equals 16 residues. CDR3 loop: CASSAPPPGQDNEQFF. The CDR3 nucleotides are TGTGCCAGCAGCGCTCCCCCCCCGGGACAGGACAATGAGCAGTTCTTC.

The rearrangement links TRBV5-1 to TRBJ1-2; possibly TRBD1 for D (6 bases). Germline V CDR1 and CDR2: SGHRS, YFSETQ. V gave up 4 bases and J gave up 4 bases, with 17 bases separating them. This CDR3 comprises 15 residues. The CDR3 loop reads CASSPSSGDAYGYTF. The CDR3 bases are TGCGCCAGCAGCCCGAGTTCAGGGGACGCCTATGGCTACACCTTC.

This sequence joins TRBV18 and TRBJ1-5; D is undetermined. Germline V gene lookup returns CDR1 KGHSH and CDR2 LQKENI. This CDR3 contains 14 residues. Trimming stripped 2 bases from V and 0 bases from J, with 5 bases between. CDR3 bases: TGTGCCAGCTCACCAGGATATAGCAATCAGCCCCAGCATTTT. Its translation is CASSPGYSNQPQHF.

The chain carries TRBV28 and TRBJ1-5; D is perhaps TRBD1 (5 bases). The CDR3 runs 16 residues. The V and J ends lost 6 bases and 0 bases respectively, with 15 bases between them. Germline CDR1 and CDR2: MDHEN and SYDVKM. CDR3 nucleotide sequence: TGTGCCAGCAGCCCTCGAACGACAGATAGCAATCAGCCCCAGCATTTT. Its protein product is CASSPRTTDSNQPQHF.

V usage is TRBV2 and J usage is TRBJ2-3; D uncertain. Per germline, CDR1 SNHLY and CDR2 FYNNEI. Between the trimmed V and J ends, which lost 3 bases and 8 bases, there was a span of 9 bases. The CDR3 is 12 amino acids. CDR3 DNA sequence: TGTGCCAGCAGTGACCTAAGGGTTACGCAGTATTTT. Protein sequence: CASSDLRVTQYF.

J is TRBJ2-6 and V is TRBV10-3; 9 bases map to TRBD1. This CDR3 has 21 amino acids. Germline trimming cut 5 bases from V and 0 bases from J; bases unmatched to any gene: 17. Germline V gene lookup returns CDR1 ENHRY and CDR2 SYGVKD. The DNA of the CDR3 is TGTGCCATCAGTCCCGGGACAGGGAATTGGATTCTCCACTCTGGGGCCAACGTCCTGACTTTC. It translates to CAISPGTGNWILHSGANVLTF.

This chain uses TRBV2 with TRBJ1-4; D is perhaps TRBD1 (6 bases). CDR3 length: 13 amino acids. In germline, CDR1 is SNHLY, CDR2 FYNNEI. Trimming removed 9 bases from V and 8 bases from J, with 16 bases in between. The CDR3 region is CASTDLRGEKLFF. The CDR3 nucleotides are TGTGCCAGTACCGACTTGAGGGGGGAAAAACTGTTTTTT.

The V and J genes are TRBV6-5 and TRBJ1-2; D is perhaps TRBD1 (6 bases). V gave up 2 bases and J gave up 8 bases, with 12 bases separating them. Germline lookup yields CDR1 MNHEY and CDR2 SVGAGI. The CDR3 has 13 amino acids. CDR3 DNA sequence: TGTGCCAGCAGTTACCGGGGGCGTGGGGGCTACACCTTC. It codes for CASSYRGRGGYTF.

J is TRBJ2-1 and V is TRBV6-6, with TRBD2 matching 13 bases. Per germline, CDR1 MNHNY and CDR2 SVGAGI (reference sequence). The CDR3 has 16 residues. Germline trimming cut 4 bases from V and 5 bases from J; bases unmatched to any gene: 5. CDR3 bases: TGTGCCAGCAGTTGGTACACTAGCGGGAGGGACAATGAGCAGTTCTTC. Amino acid sequence: CASSWYTSGRDNEQFF.

This chain uses TRBV19 with TRBJ2-2; 13 bases agree with TRBD2. From germline, CDR1 is LNHDA and CDR2 SQIVND (reference sequence). Trimming at V came to 1 base and at J to 3 bases, leaving 8 bases not matched to a gene. The CDR3 totals 19 residues. The CDR3 DNA sequence: TGTGCCAGTAGTATAGCGGGATCTGGACTAGCGGGAGACACCGGGGAGCTGTTTTTT. Protein product: CASSIAGSGLAGDTGELFF.

This chain connects TRBV7-9 to TRBJ2-3; D may be TRBD1 (6 bases). This CDR3 spans 14 amino acids. Germline assignment: CDR1 SEHNR and CDR2 FQNEAQ (reference sequence). V was pared by 5 bases and J by 4 bases, with 13 bases between. The CDR3 nucleotides read TGTGCCAGCAGCGCGACAGGAGAAGCAGATACGCAGTATTTT. Translated, it gives CASSATGEADTQYF.

The table lists this clonotype with a count of one. The rearrangement uses TRBV12-3 or TRBV12-4 and TRBJ2-3, with 9 bases aligning to TRBD2. CDR3 length: 15 amino acids. With 4 bases clipped from V and 0 bases from J, the junction kept 2 bases outside the gene matches. CDR3 protein: CASSSLAGSTDTQYF. The CDR3 nucleotides read TGTGCCAGCAGTTCTCTAGCGGGAAGCACAGATACGCAGTATTTT.